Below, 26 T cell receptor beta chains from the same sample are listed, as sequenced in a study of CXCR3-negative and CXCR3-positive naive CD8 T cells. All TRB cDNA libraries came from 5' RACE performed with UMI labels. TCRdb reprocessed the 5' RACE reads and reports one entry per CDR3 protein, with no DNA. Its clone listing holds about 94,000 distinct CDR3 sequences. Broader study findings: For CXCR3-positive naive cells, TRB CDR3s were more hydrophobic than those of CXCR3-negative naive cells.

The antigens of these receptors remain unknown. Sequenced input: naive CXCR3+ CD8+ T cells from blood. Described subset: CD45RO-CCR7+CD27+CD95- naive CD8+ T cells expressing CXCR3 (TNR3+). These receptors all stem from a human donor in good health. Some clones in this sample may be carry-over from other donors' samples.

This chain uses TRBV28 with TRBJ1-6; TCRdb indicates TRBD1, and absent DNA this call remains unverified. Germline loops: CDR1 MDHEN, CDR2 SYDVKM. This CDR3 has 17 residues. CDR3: CASPPPGVAFYNSPLHF.

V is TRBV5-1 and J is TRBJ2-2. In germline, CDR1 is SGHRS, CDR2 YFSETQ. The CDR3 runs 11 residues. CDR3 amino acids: CASSETGELFF.

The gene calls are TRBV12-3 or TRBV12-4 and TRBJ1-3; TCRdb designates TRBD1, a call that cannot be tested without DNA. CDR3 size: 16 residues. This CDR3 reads CASSPPGQEVGNTIYF.

The CDR3 here is CASSPFLGSSYNEQFF. This chain links TRBV7-9 with TRBJ2-1. The germline CDR1 and CDR2 sequences are SEHNR and FQNEAQ (reference sequence). CDR3 length: 16 amino acids.

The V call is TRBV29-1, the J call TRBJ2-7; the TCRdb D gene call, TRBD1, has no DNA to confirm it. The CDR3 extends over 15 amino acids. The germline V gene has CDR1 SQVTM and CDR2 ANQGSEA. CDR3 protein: CSVDIRDRGSYEQYF.

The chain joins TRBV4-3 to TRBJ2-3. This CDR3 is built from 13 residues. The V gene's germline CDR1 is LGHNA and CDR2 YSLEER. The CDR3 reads CASSQDRGDTQYF.

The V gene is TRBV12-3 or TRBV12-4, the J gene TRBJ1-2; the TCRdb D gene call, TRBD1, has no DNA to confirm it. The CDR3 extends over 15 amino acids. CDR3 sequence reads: CASSPRAGLNYGYTF.

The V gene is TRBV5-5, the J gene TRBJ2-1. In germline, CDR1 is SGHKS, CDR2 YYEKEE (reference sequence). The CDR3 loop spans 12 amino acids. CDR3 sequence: CASSFTDNEQFF.

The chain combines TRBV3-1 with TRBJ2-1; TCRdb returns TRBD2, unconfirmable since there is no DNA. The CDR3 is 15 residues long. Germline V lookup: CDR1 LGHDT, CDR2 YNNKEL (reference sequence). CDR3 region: CASSQEAGGLWEQFF.

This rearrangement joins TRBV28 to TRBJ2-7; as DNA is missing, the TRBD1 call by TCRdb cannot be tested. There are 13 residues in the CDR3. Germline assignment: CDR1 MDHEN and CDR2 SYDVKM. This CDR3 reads CASSFWTAYEQYF.

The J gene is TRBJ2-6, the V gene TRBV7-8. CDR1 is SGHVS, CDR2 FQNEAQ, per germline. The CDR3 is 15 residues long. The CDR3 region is CASSLHLSGANVLTF.

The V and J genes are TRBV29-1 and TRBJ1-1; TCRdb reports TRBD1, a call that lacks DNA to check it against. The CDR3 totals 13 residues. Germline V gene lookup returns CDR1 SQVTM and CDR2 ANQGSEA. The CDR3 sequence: CSAAPVTFTEAFF.

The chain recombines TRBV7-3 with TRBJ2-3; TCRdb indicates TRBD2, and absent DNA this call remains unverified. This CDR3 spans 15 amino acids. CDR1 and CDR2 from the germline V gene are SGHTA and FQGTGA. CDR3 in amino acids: CASSSSGGAIDTQYF.

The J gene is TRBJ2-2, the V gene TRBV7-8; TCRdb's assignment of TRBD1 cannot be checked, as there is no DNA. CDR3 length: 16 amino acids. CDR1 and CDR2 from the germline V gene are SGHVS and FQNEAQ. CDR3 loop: CASRRSRAANTGELFF.

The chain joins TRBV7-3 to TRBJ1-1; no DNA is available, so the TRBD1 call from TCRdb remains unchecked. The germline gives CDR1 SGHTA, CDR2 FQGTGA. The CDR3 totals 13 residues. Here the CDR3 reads CASSQWGGAEAFF. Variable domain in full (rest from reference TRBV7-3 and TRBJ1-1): GAGVSQTPSNKVTEKGKYVELRCDPISGHTALYWYRQSLGQGPEFLIYFQGTGAADDSGLPNDRFFAVRPEGSVSTLKIQRTERGDSAVYLCASSQWGGAEAFFGQGTRLTVV.

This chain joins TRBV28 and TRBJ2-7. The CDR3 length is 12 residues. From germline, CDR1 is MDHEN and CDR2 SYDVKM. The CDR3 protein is CASSLFGDEQYF.

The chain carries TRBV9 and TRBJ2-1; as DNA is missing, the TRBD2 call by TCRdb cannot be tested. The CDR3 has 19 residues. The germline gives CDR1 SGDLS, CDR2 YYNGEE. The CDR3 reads CASSVVDSGGFPSYNEQFF.

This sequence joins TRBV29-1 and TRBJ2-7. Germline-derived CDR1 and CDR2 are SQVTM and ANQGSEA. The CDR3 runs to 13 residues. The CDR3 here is CSVEDEQPYEQYF.

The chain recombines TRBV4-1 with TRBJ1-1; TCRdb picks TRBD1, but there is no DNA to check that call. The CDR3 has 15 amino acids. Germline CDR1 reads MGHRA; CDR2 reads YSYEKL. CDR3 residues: CASSQDPGLNTEAFF.

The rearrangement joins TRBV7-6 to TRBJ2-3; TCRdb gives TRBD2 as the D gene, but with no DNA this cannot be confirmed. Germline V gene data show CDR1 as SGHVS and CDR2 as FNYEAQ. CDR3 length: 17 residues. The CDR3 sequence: CASSPRLTSGVPGTQYF.

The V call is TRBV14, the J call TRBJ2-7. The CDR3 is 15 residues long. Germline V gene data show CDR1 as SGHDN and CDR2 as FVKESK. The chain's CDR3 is CASSQDSDNSYEQYF.

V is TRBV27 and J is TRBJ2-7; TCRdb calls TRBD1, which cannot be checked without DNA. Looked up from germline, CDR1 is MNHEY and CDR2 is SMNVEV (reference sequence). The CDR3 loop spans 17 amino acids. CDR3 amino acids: CASSPSDRSTRIYEQYF.

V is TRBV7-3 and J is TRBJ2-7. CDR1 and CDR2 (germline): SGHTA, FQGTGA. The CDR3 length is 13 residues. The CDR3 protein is CARTRLPPSEQYF.

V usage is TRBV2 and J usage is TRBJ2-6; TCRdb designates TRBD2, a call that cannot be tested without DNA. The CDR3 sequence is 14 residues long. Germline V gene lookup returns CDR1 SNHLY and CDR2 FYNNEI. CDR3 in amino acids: CASKGGSGANVLTF.

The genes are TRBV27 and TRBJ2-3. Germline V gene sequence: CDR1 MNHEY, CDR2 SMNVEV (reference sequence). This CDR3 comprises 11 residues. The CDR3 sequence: CASSRGDTQYF.

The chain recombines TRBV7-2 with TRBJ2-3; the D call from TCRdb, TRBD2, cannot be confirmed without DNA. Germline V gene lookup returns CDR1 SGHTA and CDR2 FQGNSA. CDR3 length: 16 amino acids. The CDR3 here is CASSVGADRSTDTQYF. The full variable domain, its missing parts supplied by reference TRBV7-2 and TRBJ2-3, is GAGVSQSPSNKVTEKGKDVELRCDPISGHTALYWYRQSLGQGLEFLIYFQGNSAPDKSGLPSDRFSAERTGGSVSTLTIQRTQQEDSAVYLCASSVGADRSTDTQYFGPGTRLTVL.